Listed here are 13 T cell receptor beta chains from one sample, sequenced in a study of cytomegalovirus exposure and HLA in healthy donors (dated by TCRdb to 2016 to 2017). Receptor libraries were prepared by the immunoSEQ multiplex PCR assay. The multiplex PCR relied on a mix of 60 forward primers for TCR Vbeta segments and 13 reverse primers for TCR Jbeta segments. TCRdb carries this immuneACCESS record with in-frame sequences only. Its versions omit some clonotypes, under half of them owing to an unresolved V gene in the studies checked, with the rest unexplained. The sample table contains roughly 150,000 clones; only one count was recorded for 70% to 85% of them. The ten most abundant clones make up 2% to 3% of the sample. Source material: PBMCs. The origin of the receptors is a male donor in good health and CMV-seronegative.

The CDR3 bases are TGTGCCAGCAGCCCCAGGGGGGTAGCAAGAAATGAGCAGTTCTTC. It specifies CASSPRGVARNEQFF. The chain recombines TRBV7-2 with TRBJ2-1; perhaps TRBD1 as D (7 bases). The CDR3 loop spans 15 amino acids. The germline CDR1 and CDR2 sequences are SGHTA and FQGNSA. Trimming took off 5 bases at V and 7 bases at J, with 18 bases between the two ends.

The chain uses TRBV6-4 and TRBJ2-2; 10 positions match TRBD1. Germline CDR1 and CDR2: MRHNA and SNTAGT. The CDR3 contains 18 residues. V shed 2 bases and J 2 bases; nucleotides not matched to a gene: 8. The CDR3 region is CASSDGTGVLGNTGELFF. In DNA form, the CDR3 reads TGTGCCAGCAGTGACGGGACAGGGGTTTTGGGAAACACCGGGGAGCTGTTTTTT.

The J gene is TRBJ2-7, the V gene TRBV6-5, with 7 bases matching TRBD1. With V trimmed by 2 bases and J by 2 bases, 6 bases remained unmatched. The CDR3 sequence is 15 residues long. CDR1 and CDR2 from the germline V gene are MNHEY and SVGAGI. CDR3 sequence reads: CASSYQGQWAYEQYF. The CDR3 DNA reads TGTGCCAGCAGTTACCAGGGACAGTGGGCCTACGAGCAGTACTTC.

The CDR3 DNA sequence: TGTGCCAGCAGCCTAACTCCGGGGACCTACGAGCAGTACTTC. It codes for CASSLTPGTYEQYF. The genes are TRBV6-1 and TRBJ2-7; weak D call: TRBD2 (5 bases). With 6 bases removed from V and 2 bases from J, the gap between germline ends came to 14 bases. The CDR3 is 14 amino acids. Germline lookup yields CDR1 MNHNS and CDR2 SASEGT.

The rearrangement uses TRBV11-3 and TRBJ2-7; D possibly corresponds to TRBD2 (5 bases). Trimming left V 3 bases short and J 1 base short, with 7 bases between. The CDR3 runs to 13 residues. CDR1 is SGHNT and CDR2 is YENEEA in the germline V gene. The CDR3: CASSFGGSYEQYF. CDR3 DNA: TGTGCCAGCAGCTTCGGCGGGTCCTACGAGCAGTACTTC.

This chain connects TRBV2 to TRBJ2-4, with TRBD2 as a possible D gene (6 bases). Trimming removed 8 bases at V and 9 bases at J, with 11 bases between. Germline V CDR1 and CDR2: SNHLY, FYNNEI. The CDR3 extends over 11 amino acids. The CDR3 loop is CASGGNGIQYF. The DNA of the CDR3 is TGTGCCAGCGGGGGGAACGGCATTCAGTACTTC. Based on the CDR3 plus reference TRBV2 and TRBJ2-4, the full variable domain is EPEVTQTPSHQVTQMGQEVILRCVPISNHLYFYWYRQILGQKVEFLVSFYNNEISEKSEIFDDQFSVERPDGSNFTLKIRSTKLEDSAMYFCASGGNGIQYFGAGTRLSVL.

The gene calls are TRBV6-5 and TRBJ1-2; TRBD1 is a possible D gene (5 bases). CDR1 MNHEY and CDR2 SVGAGI come from the germline V gene. CDR3 size: 11 residues. Trimming took 11 bases from V and 8 from J, leaving 15 bases between them. CDR3: CAATGQGGYTF. The CDR3 DNA is TGTGCCGCCACAGGTCAGGGAGGCTACACCTTC.

This sequence joins TRBV19 and TRBJ1-1, with D unclear. Trimming removed 6 bases at V and 4 bases at J, with 12 bases between. The CDR3 extends over 13 amino acids. Germline CDR1 and CDR2: LNHDA and SQIVND (reference sequence). In DNA, the CDR3 is TGTGCCAGTAGATACCCCCCGAGCACTGAAGCTTTCTTT. It is translated as CASRYPPSTEAFF.

This rearrangement joins TRBV4-1 to TRBJ2-3; TRBD2 agrees at 9 bases. V gave up 0 bases and J gave up 4 bases; unmatched junction bases: 5. Germline CDR1 reads MGHRA; CDR2 reads YSYEKL. The CDR3 sequence is 16 residues long. CDR3 sequence (DNA): TGCGCCAGCAGCCAAGACGCGGGAGGGTTTCCAGATACGCAGTATTTT. Translation: CASSQDAGGFPDTQYF.

This chain links TRBV11-1 with TRBJ2-1; 8 nucleotides line up with TRBD1. V trimming: 6 bases; J trimming: 0 bases; junction bases outside the gene matches: 4. CDR3 length: 15 amino acids. The germline CDR1 and CDR2 sequences are SGHAT and FQDESV (reference sequence). CDR3 sequence: CASRTGQGSYNEQFF. CDR3 nucleotide sequence: TGTGCCAGCAGGACCGGACAGGGCTCCTACAATGAGCAGTTCTTC.

V is TRBV30 and J is TRBJ2-1, with 8 bases identical to TRBD2. The CDR3 runs 13 residues. V shed 6 bases and J 7 bases; nucleotides not matched to a gene: 8. The germline V gene encodes CDR1 GTSNPN and CDR2 SVGIG (reference sequence). The DNA for the CDR3 is TGTGCCTGTGAAGCGGGGGCGGGAAATGAGCAGTTCTTC. It yields the protein CACEAGAGNEQFF.

The rearrangement uses TRBV9 and TRBJ2-1; a possible D gene is TRBD2 (6 bases). The CDR3 runs to 15 residues. The germline gives CDR1 SGDLS, CDR2 YYNGEE. Trimming removed 2 bases from V and 9 bases from J, with 18 bases in between. CDR3 bases: TGTGCCAGCAGCGTCCAAGGGCTAGCGCACAGTGAGCAGTTCTTC. Translation: CASSVQGLAHSEQFF.

The chain joins TRBV7-9 to TRBJ2-7, with D possibly being TRBD2 (6 bases). The V gene's germline CDR1 is SEHNR and CDR2 FQNEAQ (reference sequence). This CDR3 comprises 15 residues. The ends were cut back, 5 bases at V and 0 bases at J, with 14 bases in the middle. The DNA of the CDR3 is TGTGCCAGCAGCGAATGGCGGGGCCTCTCCTACGAGCAGTACTTC. It yields the protein CASSEWRGLSYEQYF.